This TCR beta chain was sequenced for a study of blood T cell repertoires in COVID-19. Generated by immunoSEQ multiplex PCR, the TCRdb table keeps only in-frame clones and is missing some. Here the sample spans 200,000 to 300,000 clones, approximately 86% being singletons. From germline, CDR1 is SGHRS and CDR2 YFSETQ. The junction had 4 bases not matched to a gene; V was cut back by 5 bases and J by 4 bases. The CDR3 totals 15 residues. The receptor was isolated from a man in his sixties who had recovered from COVID-19. Material for sequencing was peripheral blood. The V gene is TRBV5-1, the J gene TRBJ1-6; 9 bases fit TRBD1. In nucleotides, the CDR3 is TGCGCCAGCAGTGCAGGACAGGGGTATAATTCACCCCTCCACTTT. Its protein is CASSAGQGYNSPLHF.